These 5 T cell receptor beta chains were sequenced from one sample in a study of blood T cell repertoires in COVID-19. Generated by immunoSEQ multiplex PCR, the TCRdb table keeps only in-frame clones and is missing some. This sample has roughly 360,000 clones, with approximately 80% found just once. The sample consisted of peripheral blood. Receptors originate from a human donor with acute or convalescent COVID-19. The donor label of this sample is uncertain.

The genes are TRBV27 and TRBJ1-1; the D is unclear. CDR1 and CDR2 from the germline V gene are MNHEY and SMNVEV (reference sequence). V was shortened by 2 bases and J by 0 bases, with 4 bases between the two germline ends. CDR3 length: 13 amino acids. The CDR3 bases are TGTGCCAGCAGTTTAGAGGTGAACACTGAAGCTTTCTTT. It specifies CASSLEVNTEAFF.

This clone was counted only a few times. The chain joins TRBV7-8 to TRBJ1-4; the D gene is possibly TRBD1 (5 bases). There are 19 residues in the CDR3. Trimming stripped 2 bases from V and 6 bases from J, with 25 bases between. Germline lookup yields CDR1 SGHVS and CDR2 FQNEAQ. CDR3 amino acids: CASSLSLFIFGTHDEKLFF. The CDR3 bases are TGTGCCAGCAGCTTAAGTCTCTTTATATTCGGGACTCATGATGAAAAACTGTTTTTT.

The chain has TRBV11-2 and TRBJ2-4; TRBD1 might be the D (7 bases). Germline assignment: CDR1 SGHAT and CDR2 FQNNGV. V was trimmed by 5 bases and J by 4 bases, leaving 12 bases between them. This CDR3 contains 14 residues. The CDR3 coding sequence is TGTGCCAGCAGCCCCCAGGGGGGAAAAAACATTCAGTACTTC. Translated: CASSPQGGKNIQYF.

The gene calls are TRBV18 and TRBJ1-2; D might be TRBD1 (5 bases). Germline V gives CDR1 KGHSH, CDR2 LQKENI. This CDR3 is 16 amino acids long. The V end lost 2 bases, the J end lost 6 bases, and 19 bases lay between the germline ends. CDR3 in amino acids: CASSPKGATILDGYTF. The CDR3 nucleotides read TGTGCCAGCTCACCAAAAGGGGCGACGATTTTGGATGGCTACACCTTC.

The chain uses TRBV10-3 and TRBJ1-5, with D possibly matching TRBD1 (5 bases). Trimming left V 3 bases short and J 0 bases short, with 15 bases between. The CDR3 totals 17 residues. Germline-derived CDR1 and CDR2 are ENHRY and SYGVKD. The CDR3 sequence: CAISETLDIYSNQPQHF. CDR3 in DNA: TGTGCCATCAGTGAAACTTTGGACATTTATAGCAATCAGCCCCAGCATTTT.